This is a list of T cell receptor beta chains from one sample in a study of identical twins. Using its own MiXCR run on the 5' RACE reads, TCRdb lists one record per CDR3 protein. The top ten clones hold roughly 2% of a sample with 640,000 or so distinct CDR3 sequences, 5.5% to 6.5% of them seen once. The sample consisted of naive T cells sorted from blood. The receptors originated from a man aged 18 to 30 in good health. Both conserved end residues are part of each CDR3. A D gene is named only where the DNA matches it firmly. Expanded clones are given a class, and other clones once, few, many or no size at all.

NA	TRBV15	many	TRBJ2-7	TGTGCCACCAGCAGAGATTTCTTGGCGGGGAGCTCCTACGAGCAGTACTTC	CATSRDFLAGSSYEQYF
NA	TRBV5-5	NA	TRBJ2-3	TGTGCCAGCAGCCCCAGGTGGGATACGCAGTATTTT	CASSPRWDTQYF
NA	TRBV5-1	many	TRBJ1-3	TGCGCCAGCAGCTTGGACAGGACTGGAAACACCATATATTTT	CASSLDRTGNTIYF
NA	TRBV28	many	TRBJ2-7	TGTGCCAGCCAGGGGCTAGCTTCCTACGAGCAGTACTTC	CASQGLASYEQYF
NA	TRBV7-3	few	TRBJ2-3	TGTGCCAGCAGCTTAATGAGCGGGAGCACAGATACGCAGTATTTT	CASSLMSGSTDTQYF
TRBD2	TRBV4-2	NA	TRBJ2-2	TGTGCCAGCAGACCGGTAGCGGGAGATCGGACCGGGGAGCTGTTTTTT	CASRPVAGDRTGELFF
TRBD2	TRBV30	NA	TRBJ2-2	TGTGCCTGGGGTAGCGGGAGTGGGGAGCTGTTTTTT	CAWGSGSGELFF
NA	TRBV12-3/TRBV12-4	NA	TRBJ2-6	TGTGCCAGCAGATTACAGGGTCGAGGCGTCCTTTCTGGGGCCAACGTCCTGACTTTC	CASRLQGRGVLSGANVLTF
TRBD2	TRBV5-1	few	TRBJ2-2	TGCGCCAGCAGCGGGAGCTCATGGCACACTAGCGGGATTAACACCGGGGAGCTGTTTTTT	CASSGSSWHTSGINTGELFF
NA	TRBV28	many	TRBJ2-1	TGTGCCAGCAGTTTTCTGGGGACTGAAAATGAGCAGTTCTTC	CASSFLGTENEQFF
NA	TRBV7-2	few	TRBJ1-5	TGTGCCAGCAGCTTCACTCCGGGACTCACAGATCAGCCCCAGCATTTT	CASSFTPGLTDQPQHF
NA	TRBV11-2	many	TRBJ2-7	TGTGCCAGCAGCTTAGTATGGGGGTCAGAAAGCTACGAGCAGTACTTC	CASSLVWGSESYEQYF
NA	TRBV20-1	many	TRBJ2-1	TGCAGTGCCCCGGGACTGGGATACAATGAGCAGTTCTTC	CSAPGLGYNEQFF
TRBD1	TRBV3-1	many	TRBJ1-1	TGTGCCAGCAGCCAAGAGGGTCAGGGGGTCATGAACACTGAAGCTTTCTTT	CASSQEGQGVMNTEAFF
NA	TRBV28	few	TRBJ1-1	TGTGCCAGCACCACACATGCTGGGGTAAAAACTGAAGCTTTCTTT	CASTTHAGVKTEAFF
NA	TRBV24-1	few	TRBJ2-2	TGTGCCACCAGTGATTCGTCATCCGGGACATCCACCGGGGAGCTGTTTTTT	CATSDSSSGTSTGELFF
NA	TRBV7-9	many	TRBJ2-1	TGTGCCAGCAGCTTAACTCGGCCTAATGAGCAGTTCTTC	CASSLTRPNEQFF
NA	TRBV6-2/TRBV6-3	few	TRBJ2-7	TGTGCCAGCAGTTTCCCAGGGACCGCTTACTACGAGCAGTACTTC	CASSFPGTAYYEQYF
NA	TRBV4-1	many	TRBJ2-3	TGCGCCAGCAGCCAAGAATCAGGGTATACGCAGTATTTT	CASSQESGYTQYF
TRBD1	TRBV20-1	few	TRBJ1-5	TGCAGTGCTGACAGGGGCAATTCCCCCAATCAGCCCCAGCATTTT	CSADRGNSPNQPQHF
NA	TRBV20-1	many	TRBJ2-1	TGCAGTGCTAGTCGGCAGATTGAGCAGTTCTTC	CSASRQIEQFF
NA	TRBV28	NA	TRBJ2-3	TGTGCCAGCAGACCCCTGGACAGCGGGTTCACAGATACGCAGTATTTT	CASRPLDSGFTDTQYF
NA	TRBV29-1	many	TRBJ2-7	TGCAGCGTTGGACCAGAACCCTACGAGCAGTACTTC	CSVGPEPYEQYF
NA	TRBV4-1	few	TRBJ1-6	TGCGCCAGCCAATACGATACAGGGAGTAATTCACCCCTCCACTTT	CASQYDTGSNSPLHF
TRBD1	TRBV2	few	TRBJ1-5	TGTGCCAGCAGGGTGACAGGGCTGGGCAATCAGCCCCAGCATTTT	CASRVTGLGNQPQHF
TRBD2	TRBV7-6	many	TRBJ2-7	TGTGCCAGCAGCTTAGCCTTAGCGGGCCACGAGCAGTACTTC	CASSLALAGHEQYF
NA	TRBV6-2/TRBV6-3	many	TRBJ2-6	TGTGCCAGCAGGCACTCTGGGTACGGAAGCTCTGGGGCCAACGTCCTGACTTTC	CASRHSGYGSSGANVLTF
NA	TRBV28	many	TRBJ1-4	TGTGCCAGCAGGGGGGCGACTATTGAAAAACTGTTTTTT	CASRGATIEKLFF
NA	TRBV20-1	many	TRBJ1-1	TGCAGTGCACGGGACTTTAACACTGAAGCTTTCTTT	CSARDFNTEAFF
TRBD2	TRBV15	NA	TRBJ2-1	TGTGCCACCAGCCGAAGACCGACTAGCGGGAACTACAATGAGCAGTTCTTC	CATSRRPTSGNYNEQFF
TRBD2	TRBV11-2	many	TRBJ2-3	TGTGCCAGCAGCCCGGTGGGGGGGAGCACAGATACGCAGTATTTT	CASSPVGGSTDTQYF
NA	TRBV3-1	few	TRBJ1-4	TGTGCCAGCAGCCAGGGCCAGCCGTGGGAAAAACTGTTTTTT	CASSQGQPWEKLFF
NA	TRBV7-6	few	TRBJ1-2	TGTGCCAGCAGCCGGGACAAAATGGGACCTCATGGCTACACCTTC	CASSRDKMGPHGYTF
TRBD1	TRBV27	many	TRBJ2-1	TGTGCCAGCAGTCCAGGGGGCCCCTACAATGAGCAGTTCTTC	CASSPGGPYNEQFF
NA	TRBV25-1	few	TRBJ1-4	TGTGCCAGCCGGTCGGGTAATGAAAAACTGTTTTTT	CASRSGNEKLFF
TRBD2	TRBV11-2	NA	TRBJ2-3	TGTGCCAGCAGCTTAGACTCCGGGACTAGAGGGACGCAGTATTTT	CASSLDSGTRGTQYF
NA	TRBV12-5	NA	TRBJ2-6	TGTGCTAGTGGTTTTAATTCTGGGGCCAACGTCCTGACTTTC	CASGFNSGANVLTF
NA	TRBV20-1	many	TRBJ1-5	TGCAGTGCTAGAGGTTCAGCTCCGAGCAATCAGCCCCAGCATTTT	CSARGSAPSNQPQHF
TRBD2	TRBV7-9	once	TRBJ2-1	TGTGCCAGCAGCCTTAGCGGGAGTAGGTCCTACAATGAGCAGTTCTTC	CASSLSGSRSYNEQFF
TRBD1	TRBV12-3/TRBV12-4	NA	TRBJ1-4	TGTGCCAGCAGTTGGACAGGGCTTAATGAAAAACTGTTTTTT	CASSWTGLNEKLFF
TRBD2	TRBV4-1	many	TRBJ2-3	TGCGCCAGCAGCCAAGGGCGACTAGCGGGAGCTCTCACAGATACGCAGTATTTT	CASSQGRLAGALTDTQYF
TRBD1	TRBV12-3/TRBV12-4	many	TRBJ1-2	TGTGCCAGCAGCCCAAGACAGGGGTCTAACTATGGCTACACCTTC	CASSPRQGSNYGYTF
NA	TRBV5-1	NA	TRBJ2-5	TGCGCCAGCAGCCGGGGCCAAAAGAAAGAGACCCAGTACTTC	CASSRGQKKETQYF
NA	TRBV12-3/TRBV12-4	many	TRBJ2-1	TGTGCCAGCAGTCGGAGGGAGCAGGGGTCAACTGAGCAGTTCTTC	CASSRREQGSTEQFF
TRBD1	TRBV6-1	few	TRBJ2-1	TGTGCCAGCAGCCGGCAAGGGACAGGGACCTACAATGAGCAGTTCTTC	CASSRQGTGTYNEQFF
TRBD1	TRBV12-3/TRBV12-4	few	TRBJ2-5	TGTGCCAGCAGTCTGGGACAGGGGTATTGGGAGACCCAGTACTTC	CASSLGQGYWETQYF
NA	TRBV7-9	many	TRBJ1-6	TGTGCCAGCAGCTTAGGGGGAGAAGTCCACTTT	CASSLGGEVHF
TRBD1	TRBV20-1	few	TRBJ2-7	TGCAGTGCTTACACCGGGACAGGGCGGAACGAGCAGTACTTC	CSAYTGTGRNEQYF
NA	TRBV12-3/TRBV12-4	NA	TRBJ1-2	TGTGCCAGCAGTTTAAATGACGTCTCCGGCTACACCTTC	CASSLNDVSGYTF
NA	TRBV6-2/TRBV6-3	many	TRBJ2-1	TGTGCCAGCAGTTTTAGTGTGGTCCGGGGCGATGAGCAGTTCTTC	CASSFSVVRGDEQFF
NA	TRBV20-1	NA	TRBJ2-1	TGCAGTGCTAGTACCGGTCTCTACAATGAGCAGTTCTTC	CSASTGLYNEQFF
NA	TRBV6-1	few	TRBJ2-1	TGTGCCAGCAGTCTCAAATTTCGGGGCCATGAGCAGTTCTTC	CASSLKFRGHEQFF
TRBD1	TRBV10-2	many	TRBJ1-1	TGCGCCAGCAGTGAGGCCCGGGACAGGAACACTGAAGCTTTCTTT	CASSEARDRNTEAFF
TRBD1	TRBV3-1	NA	TRBJ2-2	TGTGCCAGCAGCCAAGAAGACAGGGCCGGCACCGGGGAGCTGTTTTTT	CASSQEDRAGTGELFF
NA	TRBV4-3	NA	TRBJ2-7	TGCGCCAGCAGCCAAGTTATAGGGGGACTCGGGGTCGAGCAGTACTTC	CASSQVIGGLGVEQYF
TRBD2	TRBV27	few	TRBJ2-1	TGTGCCAGCAGTACCCCCGGGACTAGGGCCTACAATGAGCAGTTCTTC	CASSTPGTRAYNEQFF
NA	TRBV12-3/TRBV12-4	few	TRBJ1-2	TGTGCCAGCAGTTTGTTCCGAGGGGCTGATGGCTACACCTTC	CASSLFRGADGYTF
NA	TRBV15	many	TRBJ2-3	TGTGCCACCAGCAGAGATGAGGGTGTAGATACGCAGTATTTT	CATSRDEGVDTQYF
NA	TRBV7-8	NA	TRBJ2-4	TGTGCCAGCAGCTCCCACCTGGGGCTGGAAAAAAACATTCAGTACTTC	CASSSHLGLEKNIQYF
NA	TRBV4-1	NA	TRBJ2-3	TGCGCCAGCAGCCAGCCCGAGGGTACGCAGTATTTT	CASSQPEGTQYF